A single sample gave rise to the 16 T cell receptor beta chains below, sequenced in a study of T cell responses to AZD1222 COVID-19 vaccine (dated by TCRdb to the early 2020s). The library was obtained by the immunoSEQ multiplex PCR assay. TCRdb took this table from immuneACCESS and kept in-frame rearrangements with V and J called. Such tables lack part of the clones; where checked against another copy, unresolved V genes explain under half of the gap, and the rest is unexplained. The sample table contains about 53,000 clones; only one count was recorded for around 84% of them. Around 27% of the sample comes from the top ten. The meaning of the sample's time point label: baseline before first vaccination. This sample comprised peripheral blood, obtained on day 0 of AZD1222 vaccination. Receptors were obtained from an adult in good health.

The CDR3 DNA is TGCGCCAGCAGCCAAGACAGGGGTAAAAACACCATATATTTT. Translated, it gives CASSQDRGKNTIYF. This chain joins TRBV5-1 and TRBJ1-3; 8 positions match TRBD1. The germline CDR1 and CDR2 sequences are SGHRS and YFSETQ. The CDR3 is made up of 14 amino acids. With 4 bases clipped from V and 6 bases from J, the junction kept 6 bases outside the gene matches.

The V call is TRBV4-2, the J call TRBJ1-4, with TRBD1 matching 10 bases. Germline loops: CDR1 LGHNA, CDR2 YNFKEQ. There are 18 residues in the CDR3. V gave up 4 bases and J gave up 0 bases; unmatched junction bases: 8. CDR3 sequence reads: CASSPGTGVVATNEKLFF. The CDR3 bases are TGTGCCAGCAGCCCTGGGACAGGGGTGGTTGCAACTAATGAAAAACTGTTTTTT.

V is TRBV19 and J is TRBJ1-5; 8 bases align to TRBD1. The germline V gene has CDR1 LNHDA and CDR2 SQIVND (reference sequence). The CDR3 length is 14 residues. With V trimmed by 6 bases and J by 4 bases, 5 bases remained unmatched. CDR3 region: CASSPDRENQPQHF. The CDR3 DNA sequence: TGTGCCAGTAGCCCGGACAGGGAAAATCAGCCCCAGCATTTT.

In its sample, this clone was seen a few times. The rearrangement uses TRBV29-1 and TRBJ1-2; 8 nucleotides agree with TRBD1. V was pared by 8 bases and J by 2 bases, with 4 bases of the junction left unmatched. In germline, CDR1 is SQVTM, CDR2 ANQGSEA. This CDR3 has 12 residues. DNA for the CDR3: TGCAGCACTTGGACAGGGAACTATGGCTACACCTTC. It specifies CSTWTGNYGYTF.

The chain links TRBV10-3 to TRBJ2-1; no clear D gene. Trimming took 0 bases from V and 8 from J, leaving 5 bases between them. The CDR3 has 12 residues. Germline assignment: CDR1 ENHRY and CDR2 SYGVKD. CDR3 protein: CAISESYYEQFF. The CDR3 DNA follows: TGTGCCATCAGTGAGTCGTACTATGAGCAGTTCTTC.

The rearrangement uses TRBV5-5 and TRBJ1-2, with D possibly TRBD1 on 6 matching bases. Looked up from germline, CDR1 is SGHKS and CDR2 is YYEKEE (reference sequence). The V end lost 4 bases, the J end lost 4 bases, and 17 bases lay between the germline ends. The CDR3 has 15 amino acids. CDR3 sequence: CASSPGHQGFYGYTF. DNA of the CDR3: TGTGCCAGCAGCCCGGGACACCAGGGGTTCTATGGCTACACCTTC.

The chain joins TRBV6-4 to TRBJ2-2; D gene unclear. Trimming shortened V by 1 base and J by 5 bases, and 5 bases separated the two germline ends. The CDR3 runs 13 residues. CDR1 is MRHNA, CDR2 SNTAGT, per germline. This CDR3 is CASSDYGTGELFF. In nucleotides, the CDR3 is TGTGCCAGCAGTGACTACGGAACCGGGGAGCTGTTTTTT.

The rearrangement joins TRBV3-1 (or the pseudogene TRBV3-2) to TRBJ2-2; no definite D call. This CDR3 comprises 15 residues. Germline lookup yields CDR1 LGHDT and CDR2 YNNKEL (reference sequence). V was shortened by 0 bases and J by 7 bases, with 12 bases between the two germline ends. This CDR3 is CASSQDISSGGELFF. For the CDR3, the DNA is TGTGCCAGCAGCCAAGATATCTCGTCGGGCGGGGAGCTGTTTTTT.

The chain has TRBV25-1 and TRBJ2-7, with D possibly TRBD1 on 6 matching bases. The germline gives CDR1 MGHDK, CDR2 SYGVNS. The CDR3 has 17 amino acids. With 3 bases removed from V and 3 bases from J, the gap between germline ends came to 21 bases. CDR3 nucleotides: TGTGCCAGCAGTGACCCACGAGACAGGCCGGAGATCTACGAGCAGTACTTC. It codes for CASSDPRDRPEIYEQYF.

The V and J genes are TRBV2 and TRBJ1-1; D unclear. V dropped 6 bases and J dropped 1 base, with 3 bases sitting between them. This CDR3 region has 11 residues. In germline, CDR1 is SNHLY, CDR2 FYNNEI. The CDR3 is CASRRNTEAFF. CDR3 DNA: TGTGCCAGCAGGAGGAACACTGAAGCTTTCTTT.

The chain couples TRBV4-3 to TRBJ1-2; D unresolved. Germline V lookup: CDR1 LGHNA, CDR2 YSLEER. V lost 2 bases and J 2 bases, leaving 12 bases between the germline ends. The CDR3 runs to 15 residues. CDR3 sequence: CASSQTRTANYGYTF. The CDR3 DNA is TGCGCCAGCAGCCAAACCCGAACAGCCAACTATGGCTACACCTTC.

There are a few counts of this clone. V and J are TRBV11-3 and TRBJ2-1, with D unresolved. The CDR3 totals 12 residues. The V end was cut by 2 bases, the J end by 7 bases, with 6 bases between. The germline gives CDR1 SGHNT, CDR2 YENEEA. CDR3 coding DNA: TGTGCCAGCAGCTTATCCGGGAATGAGCAGTTCTTC. This sequence encodes CASSLSGNEQFF. Supplemented by reference TRBV11-3 and TRBJ2-1, the full variable domain reads EAGVVQSPRYKIIEKKQPVAFWCNPISGHNTLYWYLQNLGQGPELLIRYENEEAVDDSQLPKDRFSAERLKGVDSTLKIQPAELGDSAVYLCASSLSGNEQFFGPGTRLTVL.

The rearrangement links TRBV6-5 to TRBJ1-3; D is unresolved. CDR3 size: 15 residues. Trimming cost V 4 bases and J 0 bases, with 10 bases left between them. Germline CDR1 and CDR2: MNHEY and SVGAGI. The CDR3 is CASSWTASSGNTIYF. The CDR3 nucleotides are TGTGCCAGCAGTTGGACGGCGAGCTCTGGAAACACCATATATTTT.

This chain joins TRBV5-4 and TRBJ1-1; D gene uncertain. Germline V gene sequence: CDR1 SGHNT, CDR2 YYREEE (reference sequence). The CDR3 covers 13 residues. Trimming stripped 0 bases from V and 6 bases from J, with 9 bases between. The CDR3 loop reads CASSLDIEAEAFF. For the CDR3, the DNA is TGTGCCAGCAGCTTGGACATAGAGGCTGAAGCTTTCTTT.

The chain combines TRBV5-8 with TRBJ1-6; D uncertain. This CDR3 comprises 14 residues. Germline values: CDR1 SGHTS, CDR2 YDEGEE. The germline V and J ends were trimmed by 7 bases and 0 bases, with 8 bases remaining between them. As DNA, the CDR3 is TGTGCCAGCGAAAGGAGCTCCTATAATTCACCCCTCCACTTT. Residues: CASERSSYNSPLHF. Full variable domain (missing parts from reference TRBV5-8 and TRBJ1-6): EAGVTQSPTHLIKTRGQQATLRCSPISGHTSVYWYQQALGLGLQFLLWYDEGEERNRGNFPPRFSGRQFPNYSSELNVNALELEDSALYLCASERSSYNSPLHFGNGTRLTVT.

This chain connects TRBV5-1 to TRBJ2-7; a weak D match, TRBD1 (6 bases). The CDR3 is made up of 14 amino acids. Germline loops: CDR1 SGHRS, CDR2 YFSETQ. V shed 6 bases and J shed 3 bases, with 16 bases lying between them. CDR3 DNA sequence: TGCGCCAGCACTGAATCGACAGGAAACTACGAGCAGTACTTC. This encodes CASTESTGNYEQYF.